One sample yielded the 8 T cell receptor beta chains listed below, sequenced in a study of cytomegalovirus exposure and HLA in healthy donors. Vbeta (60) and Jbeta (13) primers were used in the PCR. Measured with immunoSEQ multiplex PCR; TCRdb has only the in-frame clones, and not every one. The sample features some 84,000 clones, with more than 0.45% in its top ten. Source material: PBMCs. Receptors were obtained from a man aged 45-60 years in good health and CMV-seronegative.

The CDR3 is CASSLARDLGERYF. The CDR3 nucleotides read TGTGCCAGCAGCTTGGCCCGAGACTTAGGAGAGCGGTATTTT. The rearrangement links TRBV5-4 to TRBJ2-3; no definite D call. The germline V and J ends were trimmed by 0 bases and 14 bases, with 19 bases remaining between them. There are 14 residues in the CDR3. Per germline, CDR1 SGHNT and CDR2 YYREEE (reference sequence).

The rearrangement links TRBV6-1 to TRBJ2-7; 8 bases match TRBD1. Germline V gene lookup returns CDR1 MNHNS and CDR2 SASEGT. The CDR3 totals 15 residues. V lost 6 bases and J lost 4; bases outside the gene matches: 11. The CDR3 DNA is TGTGCCAGCAGGAGGACAGGGAGTGAGGGTTACGAGCAGTACTTC. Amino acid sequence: CASRRTGSEGYEQYF.

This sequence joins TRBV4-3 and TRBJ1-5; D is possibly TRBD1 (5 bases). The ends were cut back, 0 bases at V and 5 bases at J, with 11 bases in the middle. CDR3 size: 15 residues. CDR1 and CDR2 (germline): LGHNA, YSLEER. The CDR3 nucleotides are TGCGCCAGCAGCCAAGATAGGGGTTTGCATCAGCCCCAGCATTTT. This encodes CASSQDRGLHQPQHF.

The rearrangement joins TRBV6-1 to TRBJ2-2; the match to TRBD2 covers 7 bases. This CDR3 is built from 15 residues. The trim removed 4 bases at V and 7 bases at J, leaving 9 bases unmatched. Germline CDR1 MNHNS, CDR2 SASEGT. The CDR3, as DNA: TGTGCCAGCAGTGGTTGGACTAGATATGACGGGGAGCTGTTTTTT. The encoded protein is CASSGWTRYDGELFF.

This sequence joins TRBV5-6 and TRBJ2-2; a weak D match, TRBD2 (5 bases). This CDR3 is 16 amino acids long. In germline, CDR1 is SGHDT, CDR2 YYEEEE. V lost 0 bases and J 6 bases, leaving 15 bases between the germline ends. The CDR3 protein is CASSLVGGRRSGELFF. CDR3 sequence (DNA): TGTGCCAGCAGCTTGGTCGGAGGCCGAAGGTCCGGGGAGCTGTTTTTT. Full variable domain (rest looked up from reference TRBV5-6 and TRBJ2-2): DAGVTQSPTHLIKTRGQQVTLRCSPKSGHDTVSWYQQALGQGPQFIFQYYEEEERQRGNFPDRFSGHQFPNYSSELNVNALLLGDSALYLCASSLVGGRRSGELFFGEGSRLTVL.

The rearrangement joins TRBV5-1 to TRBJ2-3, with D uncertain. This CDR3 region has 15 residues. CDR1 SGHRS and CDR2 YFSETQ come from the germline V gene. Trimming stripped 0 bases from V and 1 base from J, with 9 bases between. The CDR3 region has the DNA TGCGCCAGCAGCTTGGCTGGGCCCCGCACAGATACGCAGTATTTT. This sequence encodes CASSLAGPRTDTQYF.

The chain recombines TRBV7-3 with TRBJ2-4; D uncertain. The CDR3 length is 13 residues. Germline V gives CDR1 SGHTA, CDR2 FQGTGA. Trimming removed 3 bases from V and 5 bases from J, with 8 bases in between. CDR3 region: CASSFGPENIQYF. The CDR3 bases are TGTGCCAGCAGCTTTGGGCCGGAAAACATTCAGTACTTC.

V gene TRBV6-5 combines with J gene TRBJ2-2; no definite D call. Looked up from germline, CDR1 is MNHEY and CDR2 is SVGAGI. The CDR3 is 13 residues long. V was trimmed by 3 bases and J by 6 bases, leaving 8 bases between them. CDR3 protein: CASSYVMSGELFF. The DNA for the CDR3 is TGTGCCAGCAGTTATGTTATGTCCGGGGAGCTGTTTTTT.